Each of the 23 T cell receptor beta chains below was sequenced from the same sample in a study of blood T cell repertoires in COVID-19. Data came from immunoSEQ multiplex PCR; TCRdb stores just in-frame clones and leaves some out. The data hold roughly 260,000 clones, with about 88% observed a single time. The sequenced sample consisted of peripheral blood. These receptor sequences come from a woman in her thirties or forties who had recovered from COVID-19.

J is TRBJ1-2 and V is TRBV30; the match to TRBD1 covers 7 bases. The CDR3 has 15 amino acids. Germline CDR1 is GTSNPN and CDR2 is SVGIG (reference sequence). V trimming: 4 bases; J trimming: 8 bases; junction bases outside the gene matches: 16. CDR3 DNA sequence: TGTGCCTGGATGGGGGCGGAGGGGGCTTTGGGAGGCTACACCTTC. It yields the protein CAWMGAEGALGGYTF.

The V call is TRBV5-6, the J call TRBJ1-5; D is unclear. Trimming pared 4 bases from V and 1 base from J, leaving 12 bases between. Germline-derived CDR1 and CDR2 are SGHDT and YYEEEE. The CDR3 is 15 amino acids. CDR3 DNA sequence: TGTGCCAGCAGCCTGCGTGAGGCGAGCAATCAGCCCCAGCATTTT. Encoded protein: CASSLREASNQPQHF. The full variable domain, rest sourced from reference TRBV5-6 and TRBJ1-5, is DAGVTQSPTHLIKTRGQQVTLRCSPKSGHDTVSWYQQALGQGPQFIFQYYEEEERQRGNFPDRFSGHQFPNYSSELNVNALLLGDSALYLCASSLREASNQPQHFGDGTRLSIL.

The chain links TRBV5-1 to TRBJ1-3, with D unresolved. Looked up from germline, CDR1 is SGHRS and CDR2 is YFSETQ. V shed 4 bases and J shed 0 bases, with 11 bases lying between them. CDR3 size: 15 residues. The CDR3 loop reads CASSTDRSSGNTIYF. CDR3 nucleotide sequence: TGCGCCAGCAGCACCGACCGGAGCTCTGGAAACACCATATATTTT. The full variable domain, rest sourced from reference TRBV5-1 and TRBJ1-3, is KAGVTQTPRYLIKTRGQQVTLSCSPISGHRSVSWYQQTPGQGLQFLFEYFSETQRNKGNFPGRFSGRQFSNSRSEMNVSTLELGDSALYLCASSTDRSSGNTIYFGEGSWLTVV.

Here the CDR3 reads CASSQDGRGGEKLFF. The CDR3 DNA sequence: TGTGCCAGCAGCCAAGATGGGCGGGGGGGTGAAAAACTGTTTTTT. V is TRBV4-2 and J is TRBJ1-4, with a tentative D call TRBD1 (5 bases). Germline V gene data show CDR1 as LGHNA and CDR2 as YNFKEQ. CDR3 length: 15 residues. V lost 0 bases to trimming and J lost 7 bases, with 12 bases between them.

The rearrangement joins TRBV19 to TRBJ1-1; perhaps TRBD1 as D (6 bases). Germline CDR1 and CDR2: LNHDA and SQIVND (reference sequence). Deletions cut 1 base from V and 4 bases from J, with 16 bases between. CDR3 length: 16 amino acids. The CDR3 loop reads CASSIVAGALGTEAFF. The CDR3 nucleotides read TGTGCCAGTAGTATAGTGGCAGGGGCGCTGGGCACTGAAGCTTTCTTT.

This chain links TRBV6-2 or TRBV6-3 with TRBJ2-7; a possible D gene is TRBD2 (5 bases). Germline-derived CDR1 and CDR2 are MNHEY and SVGEGT. This CDR3 region has 14 residues. V lost 8 bases and J lost 0, with 14 bases in between. The CDR3 here is CASGLASRSYEQYF. Here the CDR3 DNA reads TGTGCCAGCGGCCTGGCTAGCCGCTCCTACGAGCAGTACTTC.

This chain links TRBV30 with TRBJ2-6; 7 nucleotides align to TRBD2. The CDR3 extends over 16 amino acids. The germline V gene has CDR1 GTSNPN and CDR2 SVGIG (reference sequence). With V trimmed by 0 bases and J by 0 bases, 2 bases remained unmatched. The CDR3 DNA reads as TGTGCCTGGAGTGTACGCGGGGGCTCTGGGGCCAACGTCCTGACTTTC. Residues: CAWSVRGGSGANVLTF. Filled out from reference TRBV30 and TRBJ2-6, the complete variable domain reads SQTIHQWPATLVQPVGSPLSLECTVEGTSNPNLYWYRQAAGRGLQLLFYSVGIGQISSEVPQNLSASRPQDRQFILSSKKLLLSDSGFYLCAWSVRGGSGANVLTFGAGSRLTVL.

The chain joins TRBV19 to TRBJ2-2; 9 bases align to TRBD2. CDR3 length: 16 residues. The germline CDR1 and CDR2 sequences are LNHDA and SQIVND (reference sequence). The J segment lost 6 bases and the V segment lost 6 bases, leaving 11 bases of the junction unmatched. The CDR3, as DNA: TGTGCCAGTAGCTCCTATAGCGGGAGTGGGCCCGGGGAGCTGTTTTTT. This encodes CASSSYSGSGPGELFF.

The gene calls are TRBV4-2 and TRBJ2-7; TRBD2 agrees at 13 bases. Trimming removed 7 bases from V and 2 bases from J; junction bases left unmatched: 5. Germline loops: CDR1 LGHNA, CDR2 YNFKEQ. The CDR3 is 15 residues long. In nucleotides, the CDR3 is TGTGCCAGCACGAGGGGACTAGCGGGAACCTACGAGCAGTACTTC. It specifies CASTRGLAGTYEQYF.

The CDR3 loop is CASSQVSSPITF. CDR3 coding DNA: TGTGCCAGCAGCCAAGTTTCCAGTCCGATCACCTTC. The chain carries TRBV3-1 (or the pseudogene TRBV3-2) and TRBJ1-2; D is undetermined. The V end was cut by 1 base, the J end by 13 bases, with 13 bases between. CDR1 is LGHDT and CDR2 is YNNKEL in the germline V gene (reference sequence). The CDR3 is 12 residues long.

The chain has TRBV5-1 and TRBJ2-1; tentative D call: TRBD2 (5 bases). The CDR3 loop spans 16 amino acids. The V and J ends lost 0 bases and 5 bases respectively, with 15 bases between them. CDR1 SGHRS and CDR2 YFSETQ come from the germline V gene. CDR3: CASSLVAPVLNNEQFF. The CDR3 nucleotides read TGCGCCAGCAGCTTGGTAGCGCCCGTTCTAAACAATGAGCAGTTCTTC.

The genes are TRBV10-1 and TRBJ1-3; D gene ambiguous. The CDR3 consists of 15 residues. V was trimmed by 2 bases and J by 0 bases, leaving 8 bases between them. Germline V gene sequence: CDR1 WNHNN, CDR2 SYGVQD (reference sequence). The CDR3 sequence is CASSEKYYSGNTIYF. The DNA for the CDR3 is TGCGCCAGCAGTGAGAAATACTACTCTGGAAACACCATATATTTT.

The chain links TRBV18 to TRBJ2-7; 10 nucleotides match TRBD1. The J segment lost 6 bases and the V segment lost 6 bases, leaving 8 bases of the junction unmatched. From germline, CDR1 is KGHSH and CDR2 LQKENI. The CDR3 contains 14 residues. The CDR3 region is CASSIDRGLSEQYF. CDR3 in DNA: TGTGCCAGCTCCATTGACAGGGGGCTATCCGAGCAGTACTTC.

V is TRBV7-3 and J is TRBJ2-1; D is possibly TRBD2 (6 bases). Trimming took 5 bases from V and 4 from J, leaving 15 bases between them. The germline V gene has CDR1 SGHTA and CDR2 FQGTGA. The CDR3 runs 15 residues. This CDR3 reads CASSPRRGTYNEQFF. The CDR3 nucleotides read TGTGCCAGCAGCCCCCGCCGGGGGACTTACAATGAGCAGTTCTTC.

The rearrangement links TRBV9 to TRBJ2-5; D is perhaps TRBD2 (5 bases). Germline assignment: CDR1 SGDLS and CDR2 YYNGEE. Deletions cut 4 bases from V and 4 bases from J, with 17 bases between. The CDR3 has 15 residues. CDR3 coding DNA: TGTGCCAGCAGCCATAGGACTGATTTTCTAGAGACCCAGTACTTC. Its protein product is CASSHRTDFLETQYF.

The V and J genes are TRBV5-4 and TRBJ2-1; TRBD2 aligns across 11 bases. This CDR3 spans 16 amino acids. The junction had 8 bases not matched to a gene; V was cut back by 4 bases and J by 5 bases. Germline V CDR1 and CDR2: SGHNT, YYREEE (reference sequence). This CDR3 reads CASSRWVAGGNNEQFF. CDR3 nucleotides: TGTGCCAGCAGCCGCTGGGTAGCGGGGGGGAACAATGAGCAGTTCTTC.

The V and J genes are TRBV25-1 and TRBJ2-3; 11 bases map to TRBD2. From germline, CDR1 is MGHDK and CDR2 SYGVNS. The J segment lost 6 bases and the V segment lost 5 bases, leaving 16 bases of the junction unmatched. The CDR3 has 18 residues. The CDR3 bases are TGTGCCAGCAGTCGGCTAGCGGGAGGAGTTGGATCCCTGGATACGCAGTATTTT. Residues: CASSRLAGGVGSLDTQYF.

The chain carries TRBV30 and TRBJ2-1; 9 bases fit TRBD2. Losses at the gene ends were 0 bases for V and 2 bases for J; bases not matched to a gene: 5. This CDR3 is built from 16 residues. CDR1 is GTSNPN, CDR2 SVGIG, per germline (reference sequence). The CDR3 loop reads CAWSVWAGGTYNEQFF. CDR3 nucleotides: TGTGCCTGGAGTGTATGGGCGGGAGGGACCTACAATGAGCAGTTCTTC. Drawing the rest from reference TRBV30 and TRBJ2-1, the complete variable domain is SQTIHQWPATLVQPVGSPLSLECTVEGTSNPNLYWYRQAAGRGLQLLFYSVGIGQISSEVPQNLSASRPQDRQFILSSKKLLLSDSGFYLCAWSVWAGGTYNEQFFGPGTRLTVL.

This chain joins TRBV25-1 and TRBJ2-5; maybe TRBD1 (7 bases). Trimming took off 2 bases at V and 5 bases at J, with 12 bases between the two ends. This CDR3 region has 14 residues. The germline gives CDR1 MGHDK, CDR2 SYGVNS. The CDR3 region has the DNA TGTGCCAGCAGTGAACGCAGGGGGGCCGAGACCCAGTACTTC. It yields the protein CASSERRGAETQYF.

This sequence joins TRBV7-2 and TRBJ1-6, with D perhaps matching TRBD1 (5 bases). Germline assignment: CDR1 SGHTA and CDR2 FQGNSA. The V end was cut by 4 bases, the J end by 8 bases, with 9 bases between. The CDR3 has 13 amino acids. CDR3 sequence (DNA): TGTGCCAGCAGCTCCCCCAGGGATTCACCCCTCCACTTT. Its translation is CASSSPRDSPLHF. The variable domain in full, with the rest retrieved from reference TRBV7-2 and TRBJ1-6, is GAGVSQSPSNKVTEKGKDVELRCDPISGHTALYWYRQSLGQGLEFLIYFQGNSAPDKSGLPSDRFSAERTGGSVSTLTIQRTQQEDSAVYLCASSSPRDSPLHFGNGTRLTVT.

The rearrangement links TRBV28 to TRBJ2-3; TRBD2 matches 8 bases. This CDR3 is 14 amino acids long. The germline V gene encodes CDR1 MDHEN and CDR2 SYDVKM. V was pared by 1 base and J by 11 bases, with 8 bases of the junction left unmatched. CDR3 residues: CASSLSPGGHGQYF. The CDR3 nucleotides are TGTGCCAGCAGTTTATCCCCGGGGGGGCATGGGCAGTATTTT.

The chain couples TRBV6-5 to TRBJ2-5; 10 nucleotides agree with TRBD2. From germline, CDR1 is MNHEY and CDR2 SVGAGI. The CDR3 has 14 residues. The V gene end was trimmed by 6 bases and the J gene end by 4 bases; junction bases not matched to a gene: 5. The CDR3 reads CASRKRGGRETQYF. CDR3 coding DNA: TGTGCCAGCAGAAAGCGGGGGGGCCGAGAGACCCAGTACTTC.

V and J are TRBV30 and TRBJ2-3; 8 positions match TRBD2. CDR1 is GTSNPN, CDR2 SVGIG, per germline (reference sequence). CDR3 size: 16 residues. J was trimmed by 8 bases and V by 0 bases; bases with no gene match: 13. The CDR3, as DNA: TGTGCCTGGAGTGTTGAAGTAGCGGGACCGCAAGGTACGCAGTATTTT. It specifies CAWSVEVAGPQGTQYF. Drawing the rest from reference TRBV30 and TRBJ2-3, the complete variable domain is SQTIHQWPATLVQPVGSPLSLECTVEGTSNPNLYWYRQAAGRGLQLLFYSVGIGQISSEVPQNLSASRPQDRQFILSSKKLLLSDSGFYLCAWSVEVAGPQGTQYFGPGTRLTVL.